One and the same sample provided the 27 T cell receptor beta chains below, sequenced in a study of cytomegalovirus exposure and HLA in healthy donors. Amplification used 60 Vbeta primers and 13 Jbeta primers. Only in-frame clones appear in the TCRdb table, and some are missing; sequencing was by immunoSEQ multiplex PCR. Here the sample spans about 190,000 clones, more than 65% being singletons. Sequences were obtained from PBMCs. These receptors all come from a woman aged 25 to 39 in good health and CMV-seropositive.

J is TRBJ1-1 and V is TRBV5-1; a possible D gene is TRBD1 (6 bases). The CDR3 consists of 13 residues. CDR1 SGHRS and CDR2 YFSETQ come from the germline V gene. Trimming cost V 5 bases and J 1 base, with 9 bases left between them. This CDR3 is CASSQGTNTEAFF. CDR3 bases: TGCGCCAGCAGTCAGGGGACGAACACTGAAGCTTTCTTT. The full variable domain, in which reference TRBV5-1 and TRBJ1-1 provide the parts outside the CDR3, is KAGVTQTPRYLIKTRGQQVTLSCSPISGHRSVSWYQQTPGQGLQFLFEYFSETQRNKGNFPGRFSGRQFSNSRSEMNVSTLELGDSALYLCASSQGTNTEAFFGQGTRLTVV.

This chain joins TRBV10-3 and TRBJ2-1, with D tentatively TRBD2 (5 bases). V shed 2 bases and J shed 4 bases, with 12 bases lying between them. This CDR3 is built from 15 residues. CDR1 is ENHRY, CDR2 SYGVKD, per germline. For the CDR3, the DNA is TGTGCCATCAGTGAGGGGGATAGCGAGTACAATGAGCAGTTCTTC. Its translation: CAISEGDSEYNEQFF.

The chain carries TRBV11-1 and TRBJ2-7, with a weak D call TRBD2 (5 bases). V lost 5 bases to trimming and J lost 0 bases, with 14 bases between them. The CDR3 totals 15 residues. Germline V lookup: CDR1 SGHAT, CDR2 FQDESV (reference sequence). The CDR3 sequence: CASSLLVTHSYEQYF. The CDR3 DNA is TGTGCCAGCAGCCTACTAGTGACCCACTCCTACGAGCAGTACTTC.

The chain uses TRBV4-3 and TRBJ2-2; TRBD2 is a possible D gene (6 bases). Germline CDR1 and CDR2: LGHNA and YSLEER. V lost 4 bases and J 6 bases, leaving 9 bases between the germline ends. The CDR3 totals 13 residues. In DNA, the CDR3 is TGCGCCAGCAGCCCCCGCGGGGCCGGGGAGCTGTTTTTT. Amino acid sequence: CASSPRGAGELFF.

V usage is TRBV19 and J usage is TRBJ2-2, with a possible D match to TRBD2 (5 bases). The CDR3 extends over 15 amino acids. Germline V lookup: CDR1 LNHDA, CDR2 SQIVND (reference sequence). The V gene lost 2 bases and the J gene lost 6 bases, with 13 bases spanning the gap. CDR3 loop: CASSILGGRPGELFF. In nucleotides, the CDR3 is TGTGCCAGTAGTATATTGGGCGGGCGCCCCGGGGAGCTGTTTTTT.

The chain couples TRBV27 to TRBJ2-4; 8 nucleotides line up with TRBD1. Germline CDR1 MNHEY, CDR2 SMNVEV (reference sequence). The CDR3 covers 12 residues. Losses at the gene ends were 5 bases for V and 14 bases for J; bases not matched to a gene: 8. The CDR3 sequence is CASSPQGQGEYF. In DNA form, the CDR3 reads TGTGCCAGCAGTCCCCAAGGACAGGGAGAGTACTTC.

The chain uses TRBV9 and TRBJ2-2; 8 bases are a match to TRBD2. The CDR3 extends over 17 amino acids. Losses at the gene ends were 0 bases for V and 8 bases for J; bases not matched to a gene: 12. Germline CDR1 reads SGDLS; CDR2 reads YYNGEE. CDR3 protein: CASSVEVMASGPGELFF. The CDR3 DNA reads TGTGCCAGCAGCGTAGAAGTAATGGCTAGCGGGCCGGGGGAGCTGTTTTTT.

This chain links TRBV4-2 with TRBJ2-2; D gene ambiguous. The CDR3 is made up of 14 amino acids. Trimming removed 1 base at V and 4 bases at J, with 7 bases between. The V gene's germline CDR1 is LGHNA and CDR2 YNFKEQ. CDR3 DNA sequence: TGTGCCAGCAGCCAAGTCCTCAGCACCGGGGAGCTGTTTTTT. As protein: CASSQVLSTGELFF.

The chain joins TRBV28 to TRBJ1-1, with D maybe TRBD1 (5 bases). This CDR3 region has 17 residues. The V and J ends lost 3 bases and 0 bases respectively, with 17 bases between them. The germline V gene encodes CDR1 MDHEN and CDR2 SYDVKM. The CDR3 DNA follows: TGTGCCAGCAGTTTGGGTAACAGGTACAAAATGAACACTGAAGCTTTCTTT. The encoded protein is CASSLGNRYKMNTEAFF.

The V and J genes are TRBV19 and TRBJ2-1, with 11 bases fitting TRBD2. J lost 4 bases, V lost 3 bases, and 11 bases had no gene match. Germline loops: CDR1 LNHDA, CDR2 SQIVND (reference sequence). The CDR3 extends over 18 amino acids. The chain's CDR3 is CASSIRTSGLSYYNEQFF. CDR3 bases: TGTGCCAGTAGTATTCGGACTAGCGGGCTCTCTTATTACAATGAGCAGTTCTTC.

This clone has just a few counts. The chain employs TRBV7-8 and TRBJ2-1; no clear D. CDR1 and CDR2 from the germline V gene are SGHVS and FQNEAQ. This CDR3 has 15 amino acids. Trimming removed 2 bases at V and 0 bases at J, with 8 bases between. The DNA of the CDR3 is TGTGCCAGCAGCTTAAAGGCTAGCTCCTACAATGAGCAGTTCTTC. Amino acid sequence: CASSLKASSYNEQFF.

This clone was counted once. The J gene is TRBJ1-2, the V gene TRBV18, with unresolved D. Germline V lookup: CDR1 KGHSH, CDR2 LQKENI. This CDR3 has 14 residues. V was trimmed by 1 base and J by 1 base, leaving 7 bases between them. The CDR3: CASSPRGLNYGYTF. The CDR3 DNA reads TGTGCCAGCTCACCACGAGGACTTAACTATGGCTACACCTTC.

This clone occurred once. This chain connects TRBV27 to TRBJ2-1; weak D call: TRBD1 (5 bases). Germline lookup yields CDR1 MNHEY and CDR2 SMNVEV (reference sequence). The CDR3 sequence is 15 residues long. The V end was cut by 6 bases, the J end by 0 bases, with 12 bases between. DNA of the CDR3: TGTGCCAGCAGCCAACAGGTACTCTCCTACAATGAGCAGTTCTTC. It is translated as CASSQQVLSYNEQFF.

The CDR3 nucleotides are TGTGCCAGCAGCTTTTATAGCGGGAGTACAGATACGCAGTATTTT. This encodes CASSFYSGSTDTQYF. The chain combines TRBV5-6 with TRBJ2-3; TRBD2 matches 9 bases. This CDR3 comprises 15 residues. The V gene's germline CDR1 is SGHDT and CDR2 YYEEEE. After removal of 2 bases from V and 3 bases from J, the junction contained 4 bases not matched to a gene.

This clone came up once. The chain couples TRBV7-6 to TRBJ1-5; D not certain. The V gene lost 4 bases and the J gene lost 4 bases, with 8 bases spanning the gap. The germline CDR1 and CDR2 sequences are SGHVS and FNYEAQ. This CDR3 is 13 amino acids long. CDR3 DNA: TGTGCCAGCAGCTCAGCGAGGAATCAGCCCCAGCATTTT. This gives the protein CASSSARNQPQHF.

This chain connects TRBV1 to TRBJ1-2. TRBV1 is classified as a pseudogene. The CDR3 extends over 14 amino acids. CDR3 bases: TGCACCAGCAGCCAAGACGACTGTAACTATGGCTACACCTTC. As protein: CTSSQDDCNYGYTF.

This chain connects TRBV7-9 to TRBJ1-6; the D is unclear. The V end was cut by 4 bases, the J end by 3 bases, with 10 bases between. The germline V gene encodes CDR1 SEHNR and CDR2 FQNEAQ (reference sequence). The CDR3 runs to 15 residues. DNA for the CDR3: TGTGCCAGCAGCTCCCCCGGGGACTATAATTCACCCCTCCACTTT. Translating it yields CASSSPGDYNSPLHF. Filled out from reference TRBV7-9 and TRBJ1-6, the complete variable domain reads DTGVSQNPRHKITKRGQNVTFRCDPISEHNRLYWYRQTLGQGPEFLTYFQNEAQLEKSRLLSDRFSAERPKGSFSTLEIQRTEQGDSAMYLCASSSPGDYNSPLHFGNGTRLTVT.

This clone was counted a single time. The J gene is TRBJ2-1, the V gene TRBV4-2; possible D gene TRBD1, 6 bases. This CDR3 has 17 residues. The germline V gene encodes CDR1 LGHNA and CDR2 YNFKEQ. Deletions cut 1 base from V and 4 bases from J, with 17 bases between. As DNA, the CDR3 is TGTGCCAGCAGCCAAGGGGCGCTGGGGGCCAATTACAATGAGCAGTTCTTC. It codes for CASSQGALGANYNEQFF.

The chain combines TRBV7-9 with TRBJ2-2, with 10 bases that match TRBD1. CDR3 length equals 16 residues. Germline V CDR1 and CDR2: SEHNR, FQNEAQ (reference sequence). The trim removed 5 bases at V and 6 bases at J, leaving 9 bases unmatched. The CDR3 spells CASSPQDRGMSGELFF. The CDR3 nucleotides read TGTGCCAGCAGCCCCCAGGACAGGGGGATGTCCGGGGAGCTGTTTTTT.

The V gene is TRBV2, the J gene TRBJ2-7, with D unresolved. The ends were cut back, 8 bases at V and 7 bases at J, with 12 bases in the middle. The CDR3 loop spans 11 amino acids. Per the germline V gene, CDR1 is SNHLY and CDR2 is FYNNEI. CDR3 sequence reads: CASYDPGEQYF. CDR3 DNA sequence: TGTGCCAGCTACGACCCAGGTGAGCAGTACTTC.

The chain links TRBV28 to TRBJ1-5, with D possibly being TRBD1 (6 bases). V shed 6 bases and J shed 2 bases, with 8 bases lying between them. This CDR3 has 13 amino acids. Germline-derived CDR1 and CDR2 are MDHEN and SYDVKM. The CDR3 reads CASRRTGNQPQHF. CDR3 bases: TGTGCCAGCAGGCGGACAGGCAATCAGCCCCAGCATTTT.

This clone was observed a handful of times. The chain couples TRBV6-5 to TRBJ1-3; D might be TRBD1 (6 bases). V was shortened by 5 bases and J by 2 bases, with 10 bases between the two germline ends. The CDR3 extends over 14 amino acids. CDR1 is MNHEY, CDR2 SVGAGI, per germline. The CDR3 DNA is TGTGCCAGCAGTCCACAGGGAACTGGAAACACCATATATTTT. Its translation: CASSPQGTGNTIYF.

The J gene is TRBJ2-7, the V gene TRBV4-2; possible D gene TRBD1, 6 bases. There are 13 residues in the CDR3. Germline V lookup: CDR1 LGHNA, CDR2 YNFKEQ. V was shortened by 4 bases and J by 2 bases, with 9 bases between the two germline ends. The CDR3 spells CASSLQGTYEQYF. Here the CDR3 DNA reads TGTGCCAGCAGCCTTCAGGGGACCTACGAGCAGTACTTC.

The V call is TRBV5-1, the J call TRBJ2-5; D possibly corresponds to TRBD1 (6 bases). The CDR3 is 16 amino acids. CDR1 is SGHRS, CDR2 YFSETQ, per germline. The ends were cut back, 0 bases at V and 5 bases at J, with 17 bases in the middle. CDR3 sequence reads: CASSLAGRGIMETQYF. CDR3 bases: TGCGCCAGCAGCTTGGCCGGCAGGGGAATAATGGAGACCCAGTACTTC.

The chain joins TRBV6-1 to TRBJ2-5; D possibly corresponds to TRBD1 (6 bases). The germline CDR1 and CDR2 sequences are MNHNS and SASEGT. Trimming took off 4 bases at V and 5 bases at J, with 14 bases between the two ends. There are 14 residues in the CDR3. CDR3 protein: CASSVRGVGETQYF. CDR3 bases: TGTGCCAGCAGTGTCAGGGGAGTTGGGGAGACCCAGTACTTC.

The chain combines TRBV15 with TRBJ1-1; 8 nucleotides match TRBD1. Germline CDR1 is LNHNV and CDR2 is YYDKDF (reference sequence). The CDR3 is 15 amino acids. The V segment lost 5 bases and the J segment 5 bases; nucleotides outside the gene matches: 10. CDR3 nucleotide sequence: TGTGCCACCAGCCGCGAAACAGGGGGGTATACTGAAGCTTTCTTT. This encodes CATSRETGGYTEAFF.

This chain uses TRBV4-2 with TRBJ2-5, with D unresolved. V lost 1 base and J lost 5, with 11 bases in between. There are 14 residues in the CDR3. CDR1 is LGHNA, CDR2 YNFKEQ, per germline. CDR3 amino acids: CASSQGLRSETQYF. In DNA form, the CDR3 reads TGTGCCAGCAGCCAAGGATTGCGATCGGAGACCCAGTACTTC.